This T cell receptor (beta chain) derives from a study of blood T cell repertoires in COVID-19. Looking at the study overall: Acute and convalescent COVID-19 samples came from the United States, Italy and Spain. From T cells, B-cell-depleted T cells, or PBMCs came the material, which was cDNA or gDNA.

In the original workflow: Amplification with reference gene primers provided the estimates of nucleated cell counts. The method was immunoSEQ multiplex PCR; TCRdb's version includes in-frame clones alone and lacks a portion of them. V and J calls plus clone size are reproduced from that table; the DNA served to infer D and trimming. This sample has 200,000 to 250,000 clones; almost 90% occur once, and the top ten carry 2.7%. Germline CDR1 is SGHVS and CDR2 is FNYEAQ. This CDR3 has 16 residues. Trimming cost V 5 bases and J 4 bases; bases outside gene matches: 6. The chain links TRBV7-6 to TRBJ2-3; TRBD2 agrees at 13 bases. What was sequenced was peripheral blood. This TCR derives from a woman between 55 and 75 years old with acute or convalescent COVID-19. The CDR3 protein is CASSPRLAGGADTQYF. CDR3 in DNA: TGTGCCAGCAGCCCACGACTAGCGGGAGGCGCAGATACGCAGTATTTT.